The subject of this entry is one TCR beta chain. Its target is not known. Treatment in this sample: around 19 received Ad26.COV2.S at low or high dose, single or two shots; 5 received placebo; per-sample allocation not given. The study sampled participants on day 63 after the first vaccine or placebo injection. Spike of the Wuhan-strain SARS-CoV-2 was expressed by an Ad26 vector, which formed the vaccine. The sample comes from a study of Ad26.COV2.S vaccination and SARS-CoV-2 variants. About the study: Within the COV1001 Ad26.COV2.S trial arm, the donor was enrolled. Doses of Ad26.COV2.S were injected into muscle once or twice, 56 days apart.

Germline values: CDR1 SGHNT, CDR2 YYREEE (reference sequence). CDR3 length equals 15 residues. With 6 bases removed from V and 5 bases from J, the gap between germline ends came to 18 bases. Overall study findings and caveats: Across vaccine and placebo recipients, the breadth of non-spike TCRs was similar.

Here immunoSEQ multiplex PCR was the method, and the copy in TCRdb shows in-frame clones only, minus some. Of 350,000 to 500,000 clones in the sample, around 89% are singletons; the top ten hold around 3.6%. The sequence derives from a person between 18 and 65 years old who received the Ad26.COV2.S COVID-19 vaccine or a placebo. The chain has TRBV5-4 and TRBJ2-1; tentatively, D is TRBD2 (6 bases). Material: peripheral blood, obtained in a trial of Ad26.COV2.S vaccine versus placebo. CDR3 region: CASTPEGMVNNEQFF. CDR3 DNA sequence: TGTGCCAGCACCCCGGAGGGGATGGTGAACAATGAGCAGTTCTTC.